The 23 T cell receptor beta chains below were found in one sample sequenced in a study of tumor-infiltrating lymphocytes in primary liver carcinoma (dated by TCRdb to about 2017). Blood RNA was extracted from unsorted whole blood using TRIzol reagent, and germline DNA was obtained with the DNeasy Blood & Tissue kit. These reads were obtained on an Illumina HiSeq 2500. Starting from 500 to 650 ng total RNA, TCRbeta-specific cDNA was produced by reverse transcription with a constant-region primer and ProtoScript II reverse transcriptase. TCRbeta libraries were built with three nested multiplex PCR rounds, a slightly modified ARM-PCR procedure. The first two PCR rounds used multiplex TRBV1-TRBV30 forward primers with a Cbeta reverse primer, each for about 10 cycles. The raw public data were reprocessed by TCRdb itself: fastp quality trimming at Q25, MiXCR clonotype calling, in-frame beta chains only. Entries are consolidated by CDR3 protein sequence, retaining the most common genes and DNA. Here the sample has about 200,000 distinct CDR3 sequences; 65% occur a single time. The ten largest clones represent around 7.1% of the sample.

The source material was peripheral blood. The receptor source for this set is a woman aged 55-75 years with primary liver carcinoma and hepatitis B virus infection.

This clonotype was counted a few times. The CDR3 region has the DNA TGTGCCAGCAGTTCCGGGACCCTAGGAGGGAACTATGGCTACACCTTC. Translation: CASSSGTLGGNYGYTF. V gene TRBV28 combines with J gene TRBJ1-2, with D perhaps matching TRBD1 (5 bases). CDR3 size: 16 residues. Germline V gene data show CDR1 as MDHEN and CDR2 as SYDVKM. The V and J ends lost 4 bases and 2 bases respectively, with 17 bases between them.

V usage is TRBV24-1 and J usage is TRBJ2-3; maybe TRBD2 (6 bases). The V gene lost 4 bases and the J gene lost 2 bases, with 9 bases spanning the gap. Per the germline V gene, CDR1 is KGHDR and CDR2 is SFDVKD. The CDR3 has 14 residues. The CDR3 coding sequence is TGTGCCACCAGTGAGGAGGGATCCACAGATACGCAGTATTTT. Amino acid sequence: CATSEEGSTDTQYF.

This clonotype turned up a few times. Being one base from a much bigger clone, this may be a read error. V and J are TRBV12-3 or TRBV12-4 and TRBJ2-1; no firm D call. CDR3 length equals 12 residues. The CDR3 DNA sequence: TGTGCCAGCAGTAACCCTCTGGTGCGACCCAACTTC. Protein product: CASSNPLVRPNF.

With regard to this clonotype: Lacking the conserved final phenylalanine or tryptophan, this CDR3 likely reflects a read error. The chain carries TRBV29-1 and TRBJ2-1; 14 nucleotides agree with TRBD2. This CDR3 region has 18 residues. Per the germline V gene, CDR1 is SQVTM and CDR2 is ANQGSEA. Unmatched junction bases numbered 10, after V lost 4 bases and J lost 2 bases. CDR3: CSVVRGLAGVTAYNEQFV. CDR3 coding DNA: TGCAGCGTTGTTAGGGGACTAGCGGGAGTAACCGCCTACAATGAGCAGTTCGTC.

The chain's CDR3 is CASSLSAGTFSYEQYF. CDR3 nucleotide sequence: TGTGCCAGCAGTTTATCAGCGGGAACCTTCTCCTACGAGCAGTACTTC. The chain has TRBV28 and TRBJ2-7, with TRBD2 matching 7 bases. This CDR3 has 16 amino acids. Trimming took 1 base from V and 0 from J; bases not matched to a gene: 6. The germline CDR1 and CDR2 sequences are MDHEN and SYDVKM.

Regarding this clonotype: A much larger clonotype is one base distant, so this may be a read error. V gene TRBV4-2 combines with J gene TRBJ2-2, with TRBD2 matching over 12 bases. V was clipped by 4 bases and J by 3 bases; unmatched bases: 12. Per the germline V gene, CDR1 is LGHNA and CDR2 is YNFKEQ. CDR3 length: 19 amino acids. CDR3: CASSPRTSGTSWDTGELFF. The DNA of the CDR3 is TGTGCCAGCAGCCCACGGACTAGCGGGACTAGCTGGGACACCGGGGAGCTGTTTTTT.

The chain combines TRBV12-3 or TRBV12-4 with TRBJ1-3, with D unclear. The CDR3 sequence is 14 residues long. With 3 bases removed from V and 0 bases from J, the gap between germline ends came to 6 bases. The CDR3 loop reads CASSFIGSGNTIYF. The CDR3 bases are TGTGCCAGCAGTTTTATCGGCTCTGGAAACACCATATATTTT.

Concerning this clonotype itself: This may arise from a read error, as a much more abundant clone is one base away. This chain links TRBV4-1 with TRBJ1-2, with D uncertain. The CDR3 has 14 amino acids. Per germline, CDR1 MGHRA and CDR2 YSYEKL. Trimming left V 1 base short and J 3 bases short, with 9 bases between. The CDR3 DNA is TGCGCCAGCAGCCAAGGAACGATTGACTATGGCTACACCTTC. Translation: CASSQGTIDYGYTF.

This clonotype was observed at least ten times. The CDR3 DNA reads as TGTGCCAGCACCCACCGGGACAGGGAAAGTTCACCCCTCCACTTT. Translation gives CASTHRDRESSPLHF. The chain employs TRBV12-3 or TRBV12-4 and TRBJ1-6, with 9 bases fitting TRBD1. The CDR3 has 15 amino acids. Trimming took 7 bases from V and 9 from J; bases not matched to a gene: 10.

As concerns this clonotype: The conserved final phenylalanine or tryptophan is absent from the CDR3, which likely points to a read error. The rearrangement joins TRBV14 to TRBJ1-6, with no clear D. Germline V gives CDR1 SGHDN, CDR2 FVKESK. This CDR3 spans 13 amino acids. The CDR3 sequence is CASSRGPGSLLHL. DNA of the CDR3: TGTGCCAGCAGCCGAGGACCGGGTTCACTCCTCCACCTT.

Points on this clonotype: At one boundary the junction diverges from the germline segment, which might be a read error. The rearrangement uses TRBV11-2 and TRBJ2-3, with no clear D. The CDR3 is made up of 15 amino acids. Germline V gene data show CDR1 as SGHAT and CDR2 as FQNNGV. The CDR3 DNA follows: TGTGCCAGCATCTTAGATGGAAGAATGGCAGATACGCAATATTTT. It is translated as CASILDGRMADTQYF.

This clonotype was recorded only once. This chain links TRBV11-3 with TRBJ1-1, with D tentatively TRBD1 (6 bases). Germline CDR1 SGHNT, CDR2 YENEEA. V lost 8 bases and J lost 4, with 20 bases in between. The CDR3 has 15 amino acids. The CDR3 here is CASGSYRGSSTEAFF. The CDR3 DNA follows: TGTGCCAGCGGCTCCTATAGGGGGTCGAGCACTGAAGCTTTCTTT.

As regards this clonotype: A much more abundant neighbour one base away suggests this may be a read error. A read error is likely, as this CDR3 ends without the conserved phenylalanine or tryptophan. The chain is built from TRBV4-2 and TRBJ1-2; maybe TRBD1 (6 bases). The CDR3 totals 17 residues. Germline values: CDR1 LGHNA, CDR2 YNFKEQ. With 2 bases removed from V and 4 bases from J, the gap between germline ends came to 20 bases. CDR3 sequence: CASSQSPQGISLYGYTI. The CDR3, as DNA: TGTGCCAGCAGCCAATCGCCCCAGGGGATTTCGCTCTATGGCTACACCATC.

The chain couples TRBV6-2 or TRBV6-3 to TRBJ2-3; 7 bases fit TRBD2. The CDR3 length is 19 residues. With V trimmed by 6 bases and J by 0 bases, 18 bases remained unmatched. CDR1 and CDR2 from the germline V gene are MNHEY and SVGEGT. The DNA of the CDR3 is TGTGCCAGCAGAAATCCTAGCGGTTGGCTTTGGTCTAGCACAGATACGCAGTATTTT. Protein: CASRNPSGWLWSSTDTQYF.

This clonotype was recorded many times. This rearrangement joins TRBV29-1 to TRBJ1-1; 10 bases map to TRBD1. Germline V lookup: CDR1 SQVTM, CDR2 ANQGSEA. V shed 4 bases and J 2 bases; nucleotides not matched to a gene: 1. The length of the CDR3 is 13 residues. CDR3 loop: CSVVTGGNTEAFF. The CDR3 DNA reads as TGCAGCGTTGTGACAGGGGGCAACACTGAAGCTTTCTTT.

V is TRBV11-3 and J is TRBJ2-3; D perhaps matches TRBD1 (6 bases). Germline values: CDR1 SGHNT, CDR2 YENEEA. The CDR3 extends over 14 amino acids. CDR3 protein: CVTSHRTGTDTQYF. The CDR3 nucleotides are TGTGTCACCAGTCATCGGACAGGCACAGATACGCAGTATTTT.

This clonotype was seen a few times. The chain combines TRBV5-5 with TRBJ1-2, with D possibly TRBD1 on 6 matching bases. This CDR3 region has 14 residues. Germline-derived CDR1 and CDR2 are SGHKS and YYEKEE (reference sequence). Deletions cut 4 bases from V and 7 bases from J, with 17 bases between. The chain's CDR3 is CASSPQGRLGGYTF. The CDR3, as DNA: TGTGCCAGCAGCCCACAGGGACGGCTAGGTGGCTACACCTTC.

The gene calls are TRBV10-3 and TRBJ2-3, with a possible D match to TRBD2 (5 bases). The CDR3 runs 14 residues. V gave up 4 bases and J gave up 1 base, with 9 bases separating them. The V gene's germline CDR1 is ENHRY and CDR2 SYGVKD. CDR3 protein: CAISVEGGTDTQYF. CDR3 in DNA: TGTGCCATCAGTGTTGAGGGAGGCACAGATACGCAGTATTTT.

This clonotype was seen repeatedly, ten times or more. This sequence joins TRBV12-3 or TRBV12-4 and TRBJ2-7; no definite D call. CDR3 size: 15 residues. The V end lost 3 bases, the J end lost 2 bases, and 14 bases lay between the germline ends. CDR3 DNA: TGTGCCAGCAGTTTCGATCTGGACGCGACCTACGAGCAGTACTTC. Its protein is CASSFDLDATYEQYF.

As regards this clonotype: Mismatch with germline at one junction end may stem from a read error. This chain connects TRBV24-1 to TRBJ2-2, with D possibly being TRBD2 (6 bases). The CDR3 is made up of 18 amino acids. Germline V CDR1 and CDR2: KGHDR, SFDVKD. CDR3 sequence: CATSDNLGWQGNTGGLFF. CDR3 nucleotide sequence: TGTGCCACCAGTGACAACCTGGGGTGGCAGGGAAACACCGGGGGGCTGTTTTTT.

In its sample, this clonotype was seen once. The rearrangement links TRBV4-1 to TRBJ2-7; D not resolved. The germline V gene has CDR1 MGHRA and CDR2 YSYEKL. The V and J ends lost 6 bases and 10 bases respectively, with 19 bases between them. The CDR3 loop spans 13 amino acids. CDR3 sequence: CASRENGRYVQYF. In nucleotides, the CDR3 is TGCGCCAGCAGGGAGAACGGCCGCTACGTTCAGTACTTC.

With respect to this clonotype: A much larger clone lies a single base off, so this may be a read error. The rearrangement uses TRBV4-2 and TRBJ2-7, with TRBD2 identical over 15 bases. Germline V gene data show CDR1 as LGHNA and CDR2 as YNFKEQ. Germline trimming cut 4 bases from V and 1 base from J; bases unmatched to any gene: 5. This CDR3 spans 17 amino acids. CDR3 sequence: CASSRPGLAGGSYEQYF. CDR3 in DNA: TGTGCCAGCAGCCGCCCGGGACTAGCGGGAGGATCCTACGAGCAGTACTTC.

This clonotype was counted at least ten times. The chain carries TRBV12-3 or TRBV12-4 and TRBJ2-1; D gene ambiguous. CDR3 length equals 16 residues. Trimming left V 3 bases short and J 5 bases short, with 17 bases between. The CDR3 DNA sequence: TGTGCCAGCAGTTTGTCTGGCAGACCAGGTCACAATGAGCAGTTCTTC. Its translation is CASSLSGRPGHNEQFF.